What follows are 15 T cell receptor beta chains derived from one specimen sequenced in a study of identical twins. TCRdb reprocessed the 5' RACE reads via MiXCR and lists one record per CDR3 protein. This table holds 1.5 million to 2 million distinct CDR3 sequences, roughly a third found once. What was sequenced was cord blood. The receptors originated from a newborn girl in good health.

As concerns this clonotype: Germline and junction disagree at one end, which may indicate a read error. The chain is built from TRBV7-2 and TRBJ2-3; TRBD1 or TRBD2 may be the D gene (5 bases each). The germline V gene has CDR1 SGHTA and CDR2 FQGNSA. The CDR3 consists of 14 residues. DNA of the CDR3: TGTGCCAGCAGCTTAGGTGTGAGGGGAGATACGCAGTCTTTT. Translating it yields CASSLGVRGDTQSF.

The chain joins TRBV2 to TRBJ2-4; D uncertain. Trimming removed 3 bases from V and 2 bases from J, with 8 bases in between. Germline V CDR1 and CDR2: SNHLY, FYNNEI. This CDR3 region has 14 residues. The CDR3 sequence: CASSEGFPKNIQYF. DNA of the CDR3: TGTGCCAGCAGTGAGGGGTTCCCCAAAAACATTCAGTACTTC. Based on the CDR3 plus reference TRBV2 and TRBJ2-4, the full variable domain is EPEVTQTPSHQVTQMGQEVILRCVPISNHLYFYWYRQILGQKVEFLVSFYNNEISEKSEIFDDQFSVERPDGSNFTLKIRSTKLEDSAMYFCASSEGFPKNIQYFGAGTRLSVL.

The CDR3 nucleotides read TGTGCCAGCAGCCGGCGGGGGGACATTCAGTACTTC. It codes for CASSRRGDIQYF. The genes are TRBV7-2 and TRBJ2-4; 8 bases are shared with TRBD2. The V and J ends lost 5 bases and 8 bases, in that order; junction bases with no gene match: 2. The V gene's germline CDR1 is SGHTA and CDR2 FQGNSA. The CDR3 spans 12 residues.

The rearrangement joins TRBV5-1 to TRBJ2-7, with D perhaps matching TRBD2 (6 bases). Germline V gene sequence: CDR1 SGHRS, CDR2 YFSETQ. The V and J ends lost 0 bases and 2 bases respectively, with 12 bases between them. The CDR3 runs 15 residues. CDR3: CASSLEGAGTYEQYF. CDR3 bases: TGCGCCAGCAGCTTGGAGGGAGCGGGTACCTACGAGCAGTACTTC. Full variable domain (missing parts from reference TRBV5-1 and TRBJ2-7): KAGVTQTPRYLIKTRGQQVTLSCSPISGHRSVSWYQQTPGQGLQFLFEYFSETQRNKGNFPGRFSGRQFSNSRSEMNVSTLELGDSALYLCASSLEGAGTYEQYFGPGTRLTVT.

This clonotype was detected many times. This rearrangement joins TRBV5-1 to TRBJ2-1; 7 nucleotides align to TRBD2. Germline CDR1 and CDR2: SGHRS and YFSETQ. V gave up 7 bases and J gave up 0 bases; unmatched junction bases: 7. This CDR3 is 15 amino acids long. The CDR3 DNA is TGCGCCAGCTCCCATAGCGGGCCCTCCTACAATGAGCAGTTCTTC. As protein: CASSHSGPSYNEQFF.

This clonotype occurred many times. The J gene is TRBJ2-3, the V gene TRBV5-1; 7 nucleotides align to TRBD1. Germline V gives CDR1 SGHRS, CDR2 YFSETQ. V shed 4 bases and J 2 bases; nucleotides not matched to a gene: 13. The CDR3 is 17 amino acids. The CDR3 region is CASSQIPTGHDTDTQYF. Written as DNA, the CDR3 is TGCGCCAGCAGCCAGATCCCGACAGGGCATGACACAGATACGCAGTATTTT. The full variable domain, with the rest looked up from reference TRBV5-1 and TRBJ2-3, is KAGVTQTPRYLIKTRGQQVTLSCSPISGHRSVSWYQQTPGQGLQFLFEYFSETQRNKGNFPGRFSGRQFSNSRSEMNVSTLELGDSALYLCASSQIPTGHDTDTQYFGPGTRLTVL.

V is TRBV10-3 and J is TRBJ2-1; 8 bases align to TRBD2. Looked up from germline, CDR1 is ENHRY and CDR2 is SYGVKD. Trimming cost V 4 bases and J 7 bases; bases outside gene matches: 3. The CDR3 runs to 13 residues. CDR3 DNA: TGTGCCATCAGTGGGACTAGCTTGAATGAGCAGTTCTTC. Its translation is CAISGTSLNEQFF.

This clonotype was picked up a small number of times. CDR3 DNA sequence: TGTGCCAGCAGCCAACTCGCGACTAGCGGGAGGCTTCAAGAGACCCAGTACTTC. Amino acid sequence: CASSQLATSGRLQETQYF. The chain has TRBV3-1 and TRBJ2-5; 13 bases are a match to TRBD2. Unmatched junction bases numbered 8, after V lost 2 bases and J lost 2 bases. In germline, CDR1 is LGHDT, CDR2 YNNKEL (reference sequence). This CDR3 spans 18 amino acids.

A word on this clonotype: It is likely a read error, because the conserved phenylalanine at the end of the CDR3 is missing. J is TRBJ2-3 and V is TRBV4-1, with D unresolved. Trimming removed 2 bases at V and 6 bases at J, with 6 bases between. This CDR3 contains 12 residues. Per germline, CDR1 MGHRA and CDR2 YSYEKL. CDR3 protein: CASSQPWDTQYV. The CDR3 region has the DNA TGCGCCAGCAGCCAACCATGGGATACGCAGTATGTT.

There are a few counts of this clonotype. V and J are TRBV29-1 and TRBJ2-1; 13 bases match TRBD2. Germline CDR1 is SQVTM and CDR2 is ANQGSEA. This CDR3 contains 17 residues. The ends lost 4 bases at V and 4 bases at J; junction bases unmatched: 10. The CDR3 bases are TGCAGCGTTGGGTGGCCGGGACTAGCGGGGTTATACAATGAGCAGTTCTTC. This encodes CSVGWPGLAGLYNEQFF.

This clonotype was seen a handful of times. The J gene is TRBJ2-1, the V gene TRBV19; no clear D gene. Germline V gives CDR1 LNHDA, CDR2 SQIVND (reference sequence). The CDR3 spans 14 residues. V dropped 1 base and J dropped 3 bases, with 7 bases sitting between them. The CDR3 reads CASSIAGRYNEQFF. The CDR3 DNA reads TGTGCCAGTAGTATAGCCGGACGCTACAATGAGCAGTTCTTC.

This clonotype was counted a few times. This chain joins TRBV15 and TRBJ2-7; 7 bases are a match to TRBD1. Germline CDR1 is LNHNV and CDR2 is YYDKDF (reference sequence). After removal of 0 bases from V and 2 bases from J, the junction contained 10 bases not matched to a gene. The CDR3 consists of 17 residues. Here the CDR3 reads CATSRDGDSQIPYEQYF. The CDR3 DNA reads TGTGCCACCAGCAGAGATGGGGACAGTCAGATTCCCTACGAGCAGTACTTC.

The chain couples TRBV20-1 to TRBJ2-7; 9 bases match TRBD1. This CDR3 is built from 14 residues. Germline CDR1 reads DFQATT; CDR2 reads SNEGSKA (reference sequence). The V gene end was trimmed by 3 bases and the J gene end by 2 bases; junction bases not matched to a gene: 5. CDR3 region: CSASPGQGPYEQYF. The CDR3 nucleotides read TGCAGTGCTAGTCCGGGACAGGGACCCTACGAGCAGTACTTC.

J is TRBJ2-3 and V is TRBV20-1, with TRBD2 matching over 7 bases. The V and J ends lost 0 bases and 4 bases, in that order; junction bases with no gene match: 7. This CDR3 is built from 15 residues. Germline V gene data show CDR1 as DFQATT and CDR2 as SNEGSKA (reference sequence). The CDR3 here is CSARDPSGTADTQYF. The CDR3 DNA sequence: TGCAGTGCTAGAGATCCTAGCGGAACCGCAGATACGCAGTATTTT.

The genes are TRBV9 and TRBJ2-3; TRBD1 or TRBD2 may be the D gene (6 bases each). The CDR3 has 15 amino acids. CDR1 is SGDLS and CDR2 is YYNGEE in the germline V gene. Trimming took 7 bases from V and 2 from J, leaving 17 bases between them. CDR3 sequence (DNA): TGTGCCAGCGGAGGGACACTCCCCATCACAGATACGCAGTATTTT. Its translation is CASGGTLPITDTQYF.